This is a list of T cell receptor beta chains from one sample in a study of response to subunit inactivated influenza vaccine. TCRdb independently ran MiXCR on the RT-PCR reads; one entry per CDR3 protein. Of about 700,000 distinct CDR3 sequences in the sample, approximately 15% are singletons; the top ten hold around 6.5%. The source was PBMCs from blood, collected roughly 2 weeks before vaccination. These receptors all stem from a middle-aged man who received an inactivated influenza vaccine. Each CDR3 is given with its conserved first and last residue. A D gene is named only where the DNA matches it firmly. The size field is filled for only some rows; it gives once, few, many or a size class.

CDR3aa | CDR3nt | abundance | d_gene | j_gene | v_gene
CASSPRTQGSTREQYF | TGTGCCAGCTCACCACGCACTCAGGGTTCCACTCGAGAGCAGTACTTC | few | - | TRBJ2-7 | TRBV18
CASSLKANTEAFF | TGCGCCAGCAGCTTGAAGGCGAACACTGAAGCTTTCTTT | many | - | TRBJ1-1 | TRBV5-1
CSVEARHNEQFF | TGCAGCGTTGAAGCCAGACACAATGAGCAGTTCTTC | few | - | TRBJ2-1 | TRBV29-1
CSGLGGANYGYTF | TGCAGCGGGTTGGGGGGGGCTAACTATGGCTACACCTTC | few | - | TRBJ1-2 | TRBV29-1
CATSSFREGGAEQFF | TGTGCCACCAGCAGTTTTCGAGAGGGGGGGGCTGAGCAGTTCTTC | - | - | TRBJ2-1 | TRBV15
CATSDPGPQETQYF | TGTGCCACCAGTGATCCGGGACCACAAGAGACCCAGTACTTC | - | - | TRBJ2-5 | TRBV24-1
CSVTEFYGYTF | TGCAGCGTGACAGAATTCTATGGCTACACCTTC | - | - | TRBJ1-2 | TRBV29-1
CASSSLVEQYF | TGTGCCAGCAGCTCCCTCGTCGAGCAGTACTTC | - | - | TRBJ2-7 | TRBV11-2
CASSDPGSNQPQHF | TGTGCCAGCAGTGATCCGGGGTCCAATCAGCCCCAGCATTTT | few | - | TRBJ1-5 | TRBV6-1
CASSLFQSGNEQFF | TGTGCCAGCAGTTTATTCCAGTCTGGCAATGAGCAGTTCTTC | - | - | TRBJ2-1 | TRBV27
CSASLTNYEQYF | TGCAGTGCTAGCTTGACGAACTACGAGCAGTACTTC | many | - | TRBJ2-7 | TRBV20-1
CASISPTAGRYEQYF | TGTGCCAGCATATCCCCTACTGCGGGTCGGTACGAGCAGTACTTC | few | - | TRBJ2-7 | TRBV6-2/TRBV6-3
CASSFGLAGGNTDTQYF | TGCGCCAGCAGCTTCGGACTAGCGGGAGGGAACACAGATACGCAGTATTTT | - | TRBD2 | TRBJ2-3 | TRBV5-1
CASSPGQGRGNEQFF | TGTGCCAGCAGTCCCGGACAGGGAAGGGGAAATGAGCAGTTCTTC | - | TRBD1 | TRBJ2-1 | TRBV12-3/TRBV12-4
CSVEDRGRTGELFF | TGCAGCGTTGAGGACAGGGGAAGGACCGGGGAGCTGTTTTTT | many | TRBD1 | TRBJ2-2 | TRBV29-1
CSARFTLGGGNSPLHF | TGCAGTGCTAGATTTACCCTAGGGGGGGGAAATTCACCCCTCCACTTT | few | - | TRBJ1-6 | TRBV20-1
CASSYIGQGYQPQHF | TGTGCCAGCAGTTATATCGGACAGGGCTATCAGCCCCAGCATTTT | - | TRBD1 | TRBJ1-5 | TRBV6-5
CSPKGQRMNTEAFF | TGCAGCCCGAAGGGACAGAGAATGAACACTGAAGCTTTCTTT | few | TRBD1 | TRBJ1-1 | TRBV20-1
CASSQKGRGRPYNEQFF | TGTGCCAGCAGCCAAAAGGGGAGGGGCCGACCCTACAATGAGCAGTTCTTC | few | - | TRBJ2-1 | TRBV21-1
CASSSRDYEQYF | TGTGCCAGCAGCTCCCGGGACTACGAGCAGTACTTC | few | - | TRBJ2-7 | TRBV28
CASSTRGLGEKTQYF | TGTGCCAGCAGCACCCGGGGGTTGGGGGAAAAGACCCAGTACTTC | - | - | TRBJ2-5 | TRBV7-2
CASSYLLAEIYEQYF | TGTGCCAGCAGTTATCTACTAGCGGAAATCTACGAGCAGTACTTC | few | TRBD2 | TRBJ2-7 | TRBV6-2/TRBV6-3
CASSLDGWGYGYTF | TGTGCCAGCAGCTTAGATGGATGGGGCTATGGCTACACCTTC | - | - | TRBJ1-2 | TRBV7-9
CASRQGRGRNTEAFF | TGTGCCAGCAGGCAGGGGCGCGGGAGGAACACTGAAGCTTTCTTT | - | - | TRBJ1-1 | TRBV2
CSVGGGPYYGYTF | TGCAGCGTTGGAGGGGGCCCTTACTATGGCTACACCTTC | few | TRBD1 | TRBJ1-2 | TRBV29-1
CASMPPGDTQYF | TGTGCCAGCATGCCCCCGGGGGATACGCAGTATTTT | - | - | TRBJ2-3 | TRBV6-1
CASSLLGQETQYF | TGCGCCAGCAGCTTGCTGGGCCAAGAGACCCAGTACTTC | few | - | TRBJ2-5 | TRBV5-1
CASSFDQTQPQHF | TGTGCCAGCAGCTTTGATCAGACTCAGCCCCAGCATTTT | few | - | TRBJ1-5 | TRBV7-2
CAISEEGGSPWGQYF | TGTGCCATCAGTGAGGAGGGGGGTTCACCATGGGGGCAGTACTTC | few | - | TRBJ2-7 | TRBV10-3
CASIEKTSGVFQYF | TGTGCCAGCATCGAGAAGACTAGCGGGGTTTTCCAGTACTTC | - | TRBD2 | TRBJ2-5 | TRBV6-1
CASSFRGTHNEQFF | TGTGCCAGCAGTTTCCGGGGGACTCACAATGAGCAGTTCTTC | - | - | TRBJ2-1 | TRBV12-3/TRBV12-4
CASSYQTEQFF | TGTGCCAGCAGCTATCAGACGGAGCAGTTCTTC | few | - | TRBJ2-1 | TRBV11-2
CASSTGGGSYEQYF | TGCGCCAGCAGCACAGGGGGTGGATCCTACGAGCAGTACTTC | few | TRBD1 | TRBJ2-7 | TRBV4-1
CASKSLQNIQYF | TGTGCCAGTAAAAGCCTACAAAACATTCAGTACTTC | many | - | TRBJ2-4 | TRBV6-2/TRBV6-3
CASSLTPGLAAFNEQFF | TGCGCCAGCAGCTTGACCCCGGGACTAGCGGCCTTTAATGAGCAGTTCTTC | - | TRBD2 | TRBJ2-1 | TRBV5-1